This T cell receptor (beta chain) was captured in a study of blood T cell repertoires in COVID-19 (dated by TCRdb to between 2020 and 2021). Background on the whole study: Collaborator samples came from the United States, Italy and Spain and covered acute and convalescent phases of COVID-19. The material from the prospective study consisted of cDNA or gDNA derived from T cells, B-cell-depleted T cells, or PBMCs. Subjects who had been exposed to COVID-19, were actively infected with it, or had recovered from it provided the deeply sampled blood TCRbeta repertoires that made up the dataset. The repertoires were made available in a free public database intended to serve as a resource for research on the immune response to SARS-CoV-2. Samples came from the ongoing ImmuneRACE study (first 160 participants) plus 1,254 subjects from 6 global collaborators. Sample metadata almost always included a de-identified subject ID, COVID-19 status, age in years and sex. Where available, HLA class I and class II types were taken from metadata supplied by the sample provider and were not determined by assay-based typing.

The immunoSEQ Assay, a bias-controlled multiplex PCR, was used to amplify TCRbeta CDR3 regions from genomic DNA. In the original analysis: The number of nucleated cells in each sample was estimated from the amplification of reference gene primers within the assay. To quantify the absolute abundance of each unique TCRbeta CDR3 rearrangement, sequence reads were collapsed and filtered. For each sample, productive Simpson clonality was calculated by taking the square root of Simpson's diversity index across productive rearrangements. The immuneACCESS repertoire file appears here via TCRdb, limited to in-frame rearrangements. These files lack a portion of the clones; in checked studies, under half of the deficit traces to unresolved V genes, and the cause of the others is not known. D and trimming come from the DNA, and the V and J calls and clone size come from that table. Here the sample has 300,000 or so clones; 85% to 90% occur a single time. Clones ranked in the top ten supply roughly 2.9% of the sample.

Points the paper makes about the study in general: How much clinical and demographic metadata was included differed by source and by participant, and the metadata was provided uncurated.

At one collaborating source in Seattle, patients were enrolled during active infection and were followed longitudinally through the course of disease. Whole blood was collected in K2EDTA tubes by collaborating institutions according to the institutions' own protocols. For TCRbeta analysis, collaborators shipped samples in one of three forms: frozen whole blood, isolated PBMCs, or DNA extracted from either of those sample types. For this clone: The specificity of this receptor is unknown. One base away there is no much larger clone; base qualities are not given.

The CDR3, from cysteine to phenylalanine, totals 13 residues. Just CDR3 DNA is preserved here, 39 bases in frame from base 1. Ends trimmed: V by 3 bases, J by 5 bases; bases unmatched to a gene: 0. CDR1 and CDR2 were assigned from the germline V gene as SNHLY and FYNNEI. Source material: peripheral blood. Recombination connected TRBV2 to TRBJ1-1, with 10 bases aligning to TRBD1. This TCR derives from a woman between 25 and 40 years old with COVID-19, enrolled during active disease. CDR3 sequence: CASSEGQGTEAFF. The DNA sequence is TGTGCCAGCAGTGAGGGACAGGGGACTGAAGCTTTCTTT.